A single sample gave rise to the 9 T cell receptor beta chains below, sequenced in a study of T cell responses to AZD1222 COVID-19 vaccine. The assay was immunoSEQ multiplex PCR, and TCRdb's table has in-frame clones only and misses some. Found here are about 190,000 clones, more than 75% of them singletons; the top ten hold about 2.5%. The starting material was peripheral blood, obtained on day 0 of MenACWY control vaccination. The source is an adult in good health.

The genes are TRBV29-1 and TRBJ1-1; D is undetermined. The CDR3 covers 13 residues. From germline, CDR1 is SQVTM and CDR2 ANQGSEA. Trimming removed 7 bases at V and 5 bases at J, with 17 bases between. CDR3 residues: CSAGKGEWTEAFF. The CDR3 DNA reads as TGCAGCGCTGGCAAGGGAGAGTGGACTGAAGCTTTCTTT.

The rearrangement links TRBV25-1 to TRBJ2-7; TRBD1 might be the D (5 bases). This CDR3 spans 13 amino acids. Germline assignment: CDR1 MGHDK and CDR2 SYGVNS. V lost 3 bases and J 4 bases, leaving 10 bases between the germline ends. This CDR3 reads CASSDSGLYEQYF. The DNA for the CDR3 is TGTGCCAGCAGTGACTCAGGGTTGTACGAGCAGTACTTC.

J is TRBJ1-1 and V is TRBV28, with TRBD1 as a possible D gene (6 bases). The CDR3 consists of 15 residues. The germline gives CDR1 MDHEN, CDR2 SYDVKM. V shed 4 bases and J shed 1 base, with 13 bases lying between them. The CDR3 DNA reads TGTGCCAGCAGTTACCGGGGGCGGGGGAACACTGAAGCTTTCTTT. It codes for CASSYRGRGNTEAFF. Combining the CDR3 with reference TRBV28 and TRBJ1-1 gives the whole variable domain DVKVTQSSRYLVKRTGEKVFLECVQDMDHENMFWYRQDPGLGLRLIYFSYDVKMKEKGDIPEGYSVSREKKERFSLILESASTNQTSMYLCASSYRGRGNTEAFFGQGTRLTVV.

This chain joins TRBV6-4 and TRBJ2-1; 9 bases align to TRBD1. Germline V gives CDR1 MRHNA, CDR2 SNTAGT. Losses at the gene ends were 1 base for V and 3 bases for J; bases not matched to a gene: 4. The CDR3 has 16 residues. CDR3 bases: TGTGCCAGCAGTGACTTCCGGACAGGGGACTACAATGAGCAGTTCTTC. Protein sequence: CASSDFRTGDYNEQFF.

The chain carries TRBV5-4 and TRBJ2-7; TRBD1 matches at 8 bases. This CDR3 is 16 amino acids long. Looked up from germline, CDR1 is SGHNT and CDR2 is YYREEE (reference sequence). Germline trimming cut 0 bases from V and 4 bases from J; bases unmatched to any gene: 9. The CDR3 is CASSLERNRGRYEQYF. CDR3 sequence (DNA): TGTGCCAGCAGCTTGGAGCGGAACAGGGGGAGATACGAGCAGTACTTC.

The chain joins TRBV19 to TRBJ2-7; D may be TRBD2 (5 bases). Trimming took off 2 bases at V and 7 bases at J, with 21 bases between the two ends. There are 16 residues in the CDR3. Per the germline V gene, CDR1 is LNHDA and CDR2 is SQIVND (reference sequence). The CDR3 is CASSINPGASGGEQYF. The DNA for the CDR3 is TGTGCCAGTAGTATAAATCCAGGAGCATCAGGCGGGGAGCAGTACTTC.

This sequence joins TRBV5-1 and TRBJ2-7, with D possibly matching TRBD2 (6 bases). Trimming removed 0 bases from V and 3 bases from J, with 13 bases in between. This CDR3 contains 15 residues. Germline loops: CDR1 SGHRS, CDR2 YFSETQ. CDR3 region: CASSLVVGGGYEQYF. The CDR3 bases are TGCGCCAGCAGCTTGGTCGTCGGGGGAGGCTACGAGCAGTACTTC.

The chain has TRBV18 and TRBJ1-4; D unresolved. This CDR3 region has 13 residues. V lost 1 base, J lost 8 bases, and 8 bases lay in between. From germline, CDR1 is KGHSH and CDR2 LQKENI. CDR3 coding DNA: TGTGCCAGCTCACCACAGGGCTCCGAAAAACTGTTTTTT. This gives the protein CASSPQGSEKLFF. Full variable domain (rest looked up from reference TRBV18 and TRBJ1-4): NAGVMQNPRHLVRRRGQEARLRCSPMKGHSHVYWYRQLPEEGLKFMVYLQKENIIDESGMPKERFSAEFPKEGPSILRIQQVVRGDSAAYFCASSPQGSEKLFFGSGTQLSVL.

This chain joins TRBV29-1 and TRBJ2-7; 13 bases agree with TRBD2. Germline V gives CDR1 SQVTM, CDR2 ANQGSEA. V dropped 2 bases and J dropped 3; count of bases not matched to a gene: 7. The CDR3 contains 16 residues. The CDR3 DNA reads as TGCAGCGTTGAATTCCCGGGACTAGCGGGAAGCTACGAGCAGTACTTC. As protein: CSVEFPGLAGSYEQYF.